This T cell receptor beta chain comes out of a study of human T cells and chemical hapten exposure. This clonotype was seen many times. Time point specified: healthy volunteer bleed at 2 weeks. Unfractionated whole blood served as the source for total RNA extraction. During construction of the library, unique molecular identifiers were attached to individual cDNA molecules for quantitative, reproducible TCR counting. TCRdb fed the RACE reads into MiXCR, producing one record per CDR3 protein. This table has over 45,000 distinct CDR3 sequences, 3.5% to 4.5% appearing once. The V gene's germline CDR1 is SGHRS and CDR2 YFSETQ. CDR3 length: 14 amino acids. The germline V and J ends were trimmed by 1 base and 5 bases, with 13 bases remaining between them.

V and J are TRBV5-1 and TRBJ2-7, with a weak D call TRBD1 (6 bases). Sequences were obtained from whole blood. This receptor was taken from a female donor in good health. Some clones in this sample may be carry-over from other donors' samples. The CDR3 is CASSLLPGADEQYF. CDR3 nucleotide sequence: TGCGCCAGCAGCTTGTTGCCAGGGGCCGACGAGCAGTACTTC.